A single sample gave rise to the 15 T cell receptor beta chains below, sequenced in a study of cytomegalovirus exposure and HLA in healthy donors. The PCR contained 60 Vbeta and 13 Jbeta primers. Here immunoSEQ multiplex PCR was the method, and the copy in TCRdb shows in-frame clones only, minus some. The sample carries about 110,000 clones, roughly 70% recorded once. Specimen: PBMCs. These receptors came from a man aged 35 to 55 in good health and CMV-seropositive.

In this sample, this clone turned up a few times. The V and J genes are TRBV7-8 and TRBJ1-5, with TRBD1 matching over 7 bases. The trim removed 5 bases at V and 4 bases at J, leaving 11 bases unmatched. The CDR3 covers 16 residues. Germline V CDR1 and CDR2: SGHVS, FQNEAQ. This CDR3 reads CASSLIRTTGNQPQHF. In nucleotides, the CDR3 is TGTGCCAGCAGCCTCATCAGGACGACAGGGAATCAGCCCCAGCATTTT. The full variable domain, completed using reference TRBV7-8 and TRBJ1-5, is GAGVSQSPRYKVAKRGQDVALRCDPISGHVSLFWYQQALGQGPEFLTYFQNEAQLDKSGLPSDRFFAERPEGSVSTLKIQRTQQEDSAVYLCASSLIRTTGNQPQHFGDGTRLSIL.

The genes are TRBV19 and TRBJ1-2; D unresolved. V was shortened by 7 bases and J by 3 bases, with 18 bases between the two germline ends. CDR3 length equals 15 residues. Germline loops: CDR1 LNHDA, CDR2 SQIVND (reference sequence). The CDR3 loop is CASTSHLAIDYGYTF. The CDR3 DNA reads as TGTGCCAGTACTTCTCACCTTGCGATAGACTATGGCTACACCTTC.

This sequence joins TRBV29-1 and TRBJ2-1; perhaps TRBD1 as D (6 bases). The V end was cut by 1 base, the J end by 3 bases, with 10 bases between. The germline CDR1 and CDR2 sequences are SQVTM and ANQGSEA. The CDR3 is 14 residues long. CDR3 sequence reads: CSVEAGAVYNEQFF. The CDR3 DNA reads TGCAGCGTTGAAGCAGGGGCGGTCTACAATGAGCAGTTCTTC.

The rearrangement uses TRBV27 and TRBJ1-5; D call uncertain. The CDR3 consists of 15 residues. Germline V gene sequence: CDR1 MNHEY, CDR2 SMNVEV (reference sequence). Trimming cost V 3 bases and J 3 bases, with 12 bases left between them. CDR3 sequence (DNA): TGTGCCAGCAGTTTTTCGGGAGGTCCCAATCAGCCCCAGCATTTT. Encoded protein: CASSFSGGPNQPQHF.

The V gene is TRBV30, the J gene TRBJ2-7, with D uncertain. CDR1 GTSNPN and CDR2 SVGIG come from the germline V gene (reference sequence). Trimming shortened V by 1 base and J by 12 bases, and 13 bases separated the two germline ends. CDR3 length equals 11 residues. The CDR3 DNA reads TGTGCCTGGAGTGCCACCGTCTTGAGGTACTTC. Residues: CAWSATVLRYF. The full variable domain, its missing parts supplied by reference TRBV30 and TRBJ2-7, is SQTIHQWPATLVQPVGSPLSLECTVEGTSNPNLYWYRQAAGRGLQLLFYSVGIGQISSEVPQNLSASRPQDRQFILSSKKLLLSDSGFYLCAWSATVLRYFGPGTRLTVT.

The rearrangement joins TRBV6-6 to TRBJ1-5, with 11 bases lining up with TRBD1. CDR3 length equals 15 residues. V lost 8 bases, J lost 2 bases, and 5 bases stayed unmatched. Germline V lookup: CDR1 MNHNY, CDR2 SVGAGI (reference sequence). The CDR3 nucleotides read TGTGCCAGCGGACAGGGGGCGGACGGCAATCAGCCCCAGCATTTT. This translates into CASGQGADGNQPQHF.

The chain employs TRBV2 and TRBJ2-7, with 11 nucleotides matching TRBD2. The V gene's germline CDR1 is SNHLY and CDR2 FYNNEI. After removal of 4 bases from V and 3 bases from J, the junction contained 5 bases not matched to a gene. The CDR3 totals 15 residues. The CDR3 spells CASSGTSGGIYEQYV. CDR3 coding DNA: TGTGCCAGCAGTGGAACTAGCGGGGGTATCTACGAGCAGTACGTC.

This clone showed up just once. The DNA of the CDR3 is TGTGCCAGCAGCAGACAGGGAAGAGGTGGCTACACCTTC. This encodes CASSRQGRGGYTF. The chain joins TRBV14 to TRBJ1-2; TRBD1 aligns across 7 bases. J gave up 7 bases and V 5 bases, and 7 bases lay outside the gene matches. Germline assignment: CDR1 SGHDN and CDR2 FVKESK. The CDR3 loop spans 13 amino acids.

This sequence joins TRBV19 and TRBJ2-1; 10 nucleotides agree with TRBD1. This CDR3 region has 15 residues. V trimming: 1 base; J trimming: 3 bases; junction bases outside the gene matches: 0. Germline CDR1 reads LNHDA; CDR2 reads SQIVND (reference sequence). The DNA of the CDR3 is TGTGCCAGTAGTATAGGGGACAGGGGCTACAATGAGCAGTTCTTC. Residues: CASSIGDRGYNEQFF.

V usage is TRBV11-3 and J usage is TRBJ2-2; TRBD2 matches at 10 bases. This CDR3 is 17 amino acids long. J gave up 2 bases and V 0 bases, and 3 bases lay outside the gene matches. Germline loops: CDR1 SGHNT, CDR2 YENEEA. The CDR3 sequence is CASSLDWTSGNTGELFF. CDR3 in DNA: TGTGCCAGCAGCTTAGATTGGACTAGCGGAAACACCGGGGAGCTGTTTTTT.

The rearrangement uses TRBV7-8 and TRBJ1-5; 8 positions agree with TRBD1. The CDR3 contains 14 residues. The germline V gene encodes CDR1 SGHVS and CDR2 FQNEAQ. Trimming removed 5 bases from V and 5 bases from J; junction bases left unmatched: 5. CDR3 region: CASSTGTGDQPQHF. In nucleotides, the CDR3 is TGTGCCAGCAGCACAGGGACAGGAGATCAGCCCCAGCATTTT.

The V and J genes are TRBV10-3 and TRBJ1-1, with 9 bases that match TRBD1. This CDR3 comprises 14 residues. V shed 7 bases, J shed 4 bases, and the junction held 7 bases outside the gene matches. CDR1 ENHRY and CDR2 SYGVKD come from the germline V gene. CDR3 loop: CAIIKGQGTTEAFF. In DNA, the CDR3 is TGTGCCATCATAAAAGGACAGGGGACCACTGAAGCTTTCTTT.

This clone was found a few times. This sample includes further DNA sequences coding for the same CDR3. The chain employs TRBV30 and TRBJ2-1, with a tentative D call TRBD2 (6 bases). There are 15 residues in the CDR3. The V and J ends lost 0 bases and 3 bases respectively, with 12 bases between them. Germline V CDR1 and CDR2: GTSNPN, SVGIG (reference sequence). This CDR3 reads CAWSVPGGGYNEQFF. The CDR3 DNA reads TGTGCCTGGAGTGTACCCGGGGGAGGCTACAATGAGCAGTTCTTC.

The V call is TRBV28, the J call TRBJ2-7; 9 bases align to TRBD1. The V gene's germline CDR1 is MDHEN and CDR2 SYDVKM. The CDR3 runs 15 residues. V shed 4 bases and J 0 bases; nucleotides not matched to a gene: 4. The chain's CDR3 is CASSSTGGGSYEQYF. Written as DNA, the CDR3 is TGTGCCAGCAGTTCGACAGGGGGTGGCTCCTACGAGCAGTACTTC.

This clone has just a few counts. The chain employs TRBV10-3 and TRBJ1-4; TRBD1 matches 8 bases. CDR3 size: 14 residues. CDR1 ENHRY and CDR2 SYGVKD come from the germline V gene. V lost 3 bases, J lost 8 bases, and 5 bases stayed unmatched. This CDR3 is CAISDQGAAEKLFF. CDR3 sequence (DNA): TGTGCCATCAGTGACCAGGGGGCGGCGGAAAAACTGTTTTTT.